The 12 T cell receptor beta chains reported below all come from one sample, sequenced in a study of T cells after posttransplantation cyclophosphamide. TCRdb's copy holds only in-frame clones and misses some; the assay was immunoSEQ multiplex PCR. The sample contains approximately 9,800 clones, nearly 99% of which appear only once. The sample was naive CD8+ T cells sorted from PBMCs. The receptor set was obtained from a man aged 50 to 60 in good health, CMV-negative, and a related stem cell transplant donor.

J is TRBJ2-3 and V is TRBV27; TRBD2 is a possible D gene (5 bases). The V and J ends lost 8 bases and 4 bases respectively, with 13 bases between them. In germline, CDR1 is MNHEY, CDR2 SMNVEV (reference sequence). The CDR3 covers 13 residues. The CDR3 region has the DNA TGTGCCAGCCGTAAGTTGGAGGCAGATACGCAGTATTTT. Protein product: CASRKLEADTQYF.

This chain joins TRBV2 and TRBJ2-1; D is undetermined. Germline V gene sequence: CDR1 SNHLY, CDR2 FYNNEI. The germline V and J ends were trimmed by 7 bases and 4 bases, with 14 bases remaining between them. This CDR3 has 14 residues. The CDR3 region has the DNA TGTGCCAGCAAAGACCGCGGAGTTTACAATGAGCAGTTCTTC. Encoded protein: CASKDRGVYNEQFF.

The V gene is TRBV11-2, the J gene TRBJ1-1; D perhaps matches TRBD1 (6 bases). The CDR3 totals 16 residues. Per germline, CDR1 SGHAT and CDR2 FQNNGV. The V and J ends lost 3 bases and 8 bases respectively, with 22 bases between them. The CDR3 is CASSFRRFPETGEAFF. In DNA, the CDR3 is TGTGCCAGCAGCTTTAGACGGTTTCCCGAGACAGGCGAAGCTTTCTTT. The full variable domain, its missing parts supplied by reference TRBV11-2 and TRBJ1-1, is EAGVAQSPRYKIIEKRQSVAFWCNPISGHATLYWYQQILGQGPKLLIQFQNNGVVDDSQLPKDRFSAERLKGVDSTLKIQPAKLEDSAVYLCASSFRRFPETGEAFFGQGTRLTVV.

The rearrangement uses TRBV4-1 and TRBJ2-3, with a weak D call TRBD2 (5 bases). The germline V gene encodes CDR1 MGHRA and CDR2 YSYEKL. The CDR3 is 16 residues long. Deletions cut 3 bases from V and 8 bases from J, with 21 bases between. The CDR3, as DNA: TGCGCCAGCAGCCATGCGCTTGGGAGAGGTGAAGGTACGCAGTATTTT. It translates to CASSHALGRGEGTQYF.

The rearrangement links TRBV27 to TRBJ2-2, with D possibly matching TRBD2 (6 bases). V gave up 8 bases and J gave up 2 bases, with 9 bases separating them. The CDR3 is 13 amino acids. Germline CDR1 is MNHEY and CDR2 is SMNVEV (reference sequence). The CDR3 nucleotides are TGTGCCAGCGGGGGGTTTAACACCGGGGAGCTGTTTTTT. Its protein is CASGGFNTGELFF.

The chain is built from TRBV5-1 and TRBJ1-1; 9 bases are a match to TRBD1. Germline CDR1 reads SGHRS; CDR2 reads YFSETQ. The junction had 10 bases not matched to a gene; V was cut back by 4 bases and J by 0 bases. The CDR3 has 17 residues. The chain's CDR3 is CASSPSGTGLMNTEAFF. In DNA form, the CDR3 reads TGCGCCAGCAGCCCGTCCGGGACAGGGCTCATGAACACTGAAGCTTTCTTT.

The chain joins TRBV25-1 to TRBJ1-3; D is uncertain. The CDR3 sequence is 14 residues long. Trimming stripped 5 bases from V and 2 bases from J, with 10 bases between. Germline CDR1 MGHDK, CDR2 SYGVNS. This CDR3 is CASSPLFAGNTIYF. DNA of the CDR3: TGTGCCAGCAGTCCCCTCTTTGCTGGAAACACCATATATTTT.

This chain links TRBV5-8 with TRBJ2-5; the D is unclear. CDR1 is SGHTS and CDR2 is YDEGEE in the germline V gene. Between the trimmed V and J ends, which lost 1 base and 5 bases, there was a span of 15 bases. This CDR3 contains 15 residues. CDR3 sequence (DNA): TGTGCCAGCAGCTTGATGGCAGAGGCGTTGGAGACCCAGTACTTC. Protein sequence: CASSLMAEALETQYF. Combining the CDR3 with reference TRBV5-8 and TRBJ2-5 gives the whole variable domain EAGVTQSPTHLIKTRGQQATLRCSPISGHTSVYWYQQALGLGLQFLLWYDEGEERNRGNFPPRFSGRQFPNYSSELNVNALELEDSALYLCASSLMAEALETQYFGPGTRLLVL.

The chain employs TRBV15 and TRBJ2-1; D perhaps matches TRBD2 (7 bases). CDR3 length: 15 amino acids. V was trimmed by 11 bases and J by 2 bases, leaving 19 bases between them. The germline V gene encodes CDR1 LNHNV and CDR2 YYDKDF (reference sequence). In DNA form, the CDR3 reads TGTGCCGCCGGGGAGGGGGAGGGCCCCTACAATGAGCAGTTCTTC. Encoded protein: CAAGEGEGPYNEQFF.

The chain employs TRBV12-2 and TRBJ1-1; TRBD1 is taken as the D call from the table, unchecked against the DNA. TRBV12-2 is designated a pseudogene. CDR3 length equals 19 residues. The CDR3 nucleotides read TGTGCAAGTCGCTTAGAGAGAGGGCTAACAGGGATGGAGAACACTGAAGCTTTCTTT. This gives the protein CASRLERGLTGMENTEAFF.

This clone was recorded once. The chain employs TRBV7-2 and TRBJ2-5; 9 bases line up with TRBD2. The CDR3 sequence is 14 residues long. The trim removed 5 bases at V and 3 bases at J, leaving 4 bases unmatched. Germline-derived CDR1 and CDR2 are SGHTA and FQGNSA. CDR3 nucleotides: TGTGCCAGCAGCCTCCAGCGGGAGGAAGAGACCCAGTACTTC. It encodes CASSLQREEETQYF. Filled out from reference TRBV7-2 and TRBJ2-5, the complete variable domain reads GAGVSQSPSNKVTEKGKDVELRCDPISGHTALYWYRQSLGQGLEFLIYFQGNSAPDKSGLPSDRFSAERTGGSVSTLTIQRTQQEDSAVYLCASSLQREEETQYFGPGTRLLVL.

The chain carries TRBV19 and TRBJ2-7, with TRBD2 matching 8 bases. The length of the CDR3 is 12 residues. J was trimmed by 6 bases and V by 5 bases; bases with no gene match: 3. Germline V gene sequence: CDR1 LNHDA, CDR2 SQIVND (reference sequence). The CDR3 DNA reads as TGTGCCAGTAGTCCCCGGGGGGGCGAGCAGTACTTC. This translates into CASSPRGGEQYF.